This T cell receptor (beta chain) was recorded in a study of blood T cell repertoires in COVID-19. The V and J ends lost 0 bases and 3 bases respectively, with 7 bases between them. The CDR3 is made up of 13 amino acids. CDR1 SGDLS and CDR2 YYNGEE come from the germline V gene. TCRdb's table, derived via immunoSEQ multiplex PCR, lists solely in-frame clones and lacks some. The table includes under 250,000 clones, approximately 90% detected once. The chain joins TRBV9 to TRBJ2-7, with D hard to call. The TCR was taken from a man between 18 and 35 years old with active or convalescent COVID-19. Sample: peripheral blood. CDR3 DNA: TGTGCCAGCAGCGTAGGAGGAGACTACGAGCAGTACTTC. It codes for CASSVGGDYEQYF.